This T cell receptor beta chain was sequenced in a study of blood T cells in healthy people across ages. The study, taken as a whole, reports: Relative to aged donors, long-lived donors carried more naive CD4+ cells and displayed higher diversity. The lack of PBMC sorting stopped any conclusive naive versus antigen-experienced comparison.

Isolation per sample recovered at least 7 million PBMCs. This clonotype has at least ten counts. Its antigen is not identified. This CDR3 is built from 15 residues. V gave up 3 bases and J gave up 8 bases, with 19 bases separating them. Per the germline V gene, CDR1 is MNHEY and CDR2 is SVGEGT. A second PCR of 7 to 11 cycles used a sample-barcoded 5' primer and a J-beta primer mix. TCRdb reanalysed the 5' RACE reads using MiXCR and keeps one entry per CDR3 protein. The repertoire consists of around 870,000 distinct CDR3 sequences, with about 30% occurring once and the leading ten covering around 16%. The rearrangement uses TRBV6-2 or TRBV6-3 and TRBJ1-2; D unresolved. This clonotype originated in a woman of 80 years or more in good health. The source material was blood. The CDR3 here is CASSYASLDPRGYTF. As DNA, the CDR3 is TGTGCCAGCAGTTATGCCAGCCTGGATCCGCGCGGCTACACCTTC.